A single sample gave rise to the 19 T cell receptor beta chains below, sequenced in a study of vaccination and CD4 T cells after COVID-19. What these receptors recognize is not known. Time point specified: late sampling 161 to 241 days after vaccination in a few convalescent patients. Treatment defined: roughly ten-day PBMC culture with coronavirus spike peptide pools or control peptides (ViraFEST assay). The assay that was used to sequence DNA from cultured CD4+ T cells was the Oncomine TCR Beta short-read assay. TCRdb independently ran MiXCR on the PCR reads; one entry per CDR3 protein. There are roughly 15,000 distinct CDR3 sequences in the sample; roughly 48% occur only once, and about 19% lies in the top ten. The material was CD4+ T cells from blood, cultured in vitro, obtained about 7 months after SARS-CoV-2 vaccination. The receptors were gathered from a human donor who had recovered from COVID-19.

This clonotype was counted a few times. The chain recombines TRBV20-1 with TRBJ1-2; D remains unclear. The length of the CDR3 is 13 residues. V shed 6 bases and J shed 4 bases, with 15 bases lying between them. Germline assignment: CDR1 DFQATT and CDR2 SNEGSKA (reference sequence). The CDR3 DNA sequence: TGCAGTGCCGCTACCCTCCTCAGCTATGGCTACACCTTC. This encodes CSAATLLSYGYTF.

This clonotype has more than one count but fewer than ten. A read error may account for a junction end that differs from germline. This rearrangement joins TRBV7-7 to TRBJ2-5; D unresolved. In germline, CDR1 is SSHAT, CDR2 FNYEAQ (reference sequence). CDR3 size: 13 residues. CDR3 coding DNA: TGTGCTAGCAGCTTAGAGAACCAAGAGACCCAGTACTTC. This gives the protein CASSLENQETQYF.

V is TRBV25-1 and J is TRBJ1-2, with no clear D. The CDR3 contains 11 residues. CDR1 is MGHDK, CDR2 SYGVNS, per germline. V was pared by 4 bases and J by 4 bases, with 4 bases between. The CDR3 region is CASSGFYGYTF. Written as DNA, the CDR3 is TGTGCCAGCAGTGGGTTCTATGGCTACACCTTC.

The chain employs TRBV6-5 and TRBJ1-2; D gene uncertain. CDR1 MNHEY and CDR2 SVGAGI come from the germline V gene. The CDR3 runs to 15 residues. Trimming stripped 0 bases from V and 4 bases from J, with 12 bases between. CDR3 in amino acids: CASSYSSVMGYGYTF. In DNA, the CDR3 is TGTGCCAGCAGTTACTCATCAGTCATGGGCTATGGCTACACCTTC.

This clonotype was seen a few times. The chain is built from TRBV19 and TRBJ1-2, with D tentatively TRBD1 (6 bases). The length of the CDR3 is 13 residues. Trimming pared 5 bases from V and 2 bases from J, leaving 9 bases between. Germline values: CDR1 LNHDA, CDR2 SQIVND (reference sequence). The DNA for the CDR3 is TGTGCCAGTAGTCTTGACAGGAACTATGGCTACACCTTC. It encodes CASSLDRNYGYTF.

This clonotype was found a few times. The chain combines TRBV6-1 with TRBJ1-2, with D tentatively TRBD1 (5 bases). With 3 bases removed from V and 4 bases from J, the gap between germline ends came to 9 bases. Germline lookup yields CDR1 MNHNS and CDR2 SASEGT. The CDR3 has 13 amino acids. The CDR3 loop is CASSDAGFYGYTF. The CDR3 nucleotides are TGTGCCAGCAGTGATGCAGGGTTCTATGGCTACACCTTC.

A few counts support this clonotype. This rearrangement joins TRBV24-1 to TRBJ2-7, with 8 bases matching TRBD1. CDR1 and CDR2 (germline): KGHDR, SFDVKD. This CDR3 is 12 amino acids long. The V segment lost 11 bases and the J segment 2 bases; nucleotides outside the gene matches: 4. Here the CDR3 DNA reads TGTGCCAACAAGGACAGGGCCTACGAGCAGTACTTC. Translated: CANKDRAYEQYF.

This clonotype has just a few counts. The chain recombines TRBV20-1 with TRBJ2-7; 8 positions agree with TRBD2. The length of the CDR3 is 14 residues. The germline gives CDR1 DFQATT, CDR2 SNEGSKA (reference sequence). J was trimmed by 3 bases and V by 2 bases; bases with no gene match: 6. In nucleotides, the CDR3 is TGCAGTGCTAGACTTAGCGGGACCTACTACGAGCAGTACTTC. This sequence encodes CSARLSGTYYEQYF.

The chain carries TRBV6-5 and TRBJ2-1, with TRBD2 identical over 8 bases. This CDR3 comprises 18 residues. Germline CDR1 MNHEY, CDR2 SVGAGI. The V gene end was trimmed by 0 bases and the J gene end by 9 bases; junction bases not matched to a gene: 16. In DNA form, the CDR3 reads TGTGCCAGCAGTTACTCCCTCCCCAGGGGCGGGAGGCGGGGTGAGCAGTTCTTC. It specifies CASSYSLPRGGRRGEQFF.

The chain carries TRBV2 and TRBJ2-5, with D perhaps being TRBD1 or TRBD2 (5 bases each). Between the trimmed V and J ends, which lost 8 bases and 2 bases, there was a span of 9 bases. Germline CDR1 and CDR2: SNHLY and FYNNEI. The CDR3 contains 12 residues. The CDR3 reads CASGTSQETQYF. The CDR3 region has the DNA TGTGCCAGCGGGACGTCTCAAGAGACCCAGTACTTC.

J is TRBJ1-6 and V is TRBV7-8; TRBD1 is a possible D gene (5 bases). CDR1 SGHVS and CDR2 FQNEAQ come from the germline V gene. The CDR3 has 15 amino acids. Trimming removed 0 bases from V and 7 bases from J, with 10 bases in between. The CDR3 is CASSLAVGGNSPLHF. The CDR3 DNA follows: TGTGCCAGCAGCTTAGCTGTGGGGGGAAATTCACCCCTCCACTTT.

In this sample, this clonotype turned up a few times. The V call is TRBV24-1, the J call TRBJ2-5, with D possibly called TRBD1 or TRBD2 (5 bases each). V was pared by 7 bases and J by 5 bases, with 16 bases between. The CDR3 length is 14 residues. Germline CDR1 and CDR2: KGHDR and SFDVKD. The CDR3 loop is CATSSPGAGETQYF. Written as DNA, the CDR3 is TGTGCCACCAGCTCTCCCGGGGCTGGGGAGACCCAGTACTTC.

The genes are TRBV6-5 and TRBJ2-1; 8 positions agree with TRBD2. Trimming cost V 1 base and J 7 bases; bases outside gene matches: 3. The CDR3 has 14 residues. The germline V gene has CDR1 MNHEY and CDR2 SVGAGI. Here the CDR3 DNA reads TGTGCCAGCAGTTACTGGCGGGGGGTGAATGAGCAGTTCTTC. Encoded protein: CASSYWRGVNEQFF.

This clonotype turned up a few times. The CDR3 DNA sequence: TGCAGTGCTAGGGGCGGGAGGTCCCCCTACGAGCAGTACTTC. Protein: CSARGGRSPYEQYF. The chain combines TRBV20-1 with TRBJ2-7, with 8 bases matching TRBD2. J was trimmed by 2 bases and V by 3 bases; bases with no gene match: 6. The CDR3 is made up of 14 amino acids. Germline V gene data show CDR1 as DFQATT and CDR2 as SNEGSKA (reference sequence).

In this sample, this clonotype turned up a few times. This sequence joins TRBV10-3 and TRBJ1-2; no definite D call. The V end was cut by 4 bases, the J end by 2 bases, with 5 bases between. In germline, CDR1 is ENHRY, CDR2 SYGVKD. This CDR3 spans 12 amino acids. CDR3 coding DNA: TGTGCCATCAGTGGGAACAACTATGGCTACACCTTC. This translates into CAISGNNYGYTF.

A few counts support this clonotype. The rearrangement joins TRBV20-1 to TRBJ1-1, with D maybe TRBD1 (6 bases). Germline-derived CDR1 and CDR2 are DFQATT and SNEGSKA (reference sequence). V lost 2 bases to trimming and J lost 4 bases, with 17 bases between them. This CDR3 is built from 15 residues. The CDR3 loop is CSARSRGMGVTEAFF. In nucleotides, the CDR3 is TGCAGTGCTAGATCAAGGGGGATGGGAGTCACTGAAGCTTTCTTT.

The chain recombines TRBV7-3 with TRBJ2-7; 10 positions agree with TRBD2. The germline V gene encodes CDR1 SGHTA and CDR2 FQGTGA. The CDR3 has 14 residues. V lost 5 bases, J lost 6 bases, and 7 bases stayed unmatched. CDR3 in amino acids: CASSTGTSVSEQYF. Here the CDR3 DNA reads TGTGCCAGCAGCACCGGGACTAGCGTGTCCGAGCAGTACTTC.

The genes are TRBV5-4 and TRBJ2-7; 9 bases agree with TRBD1. The CDR3 contains 13 residues. After removal of 5 bases from V and 2 bases from J, the junction contained 2 bases not matched to a gene. Germline V gene sequence: CDR1 SGHNT, CDR2 YYREEE (reference sequence). This CDR3 reads CASRDRGTYEQYF. The DNA for the CDR3 is TGTGCCAGCAGGGACAGGGGCACCTACGAGCAGTACTTC. Full variable domain (remainder filled in from reference TRBV5-4 and TRBJ2-7): ETGVTQSPTHLIKTRGQQVTLRCSSQSGHNTVSWYQQALGQGPQFIFQYYREEENGRGNFPPRFSGLQFPNYSSELNVNALELDDSALYLCASRDRGTYEQYFGPGTRLTVT.

V is TRBV19 and J is TRBJ1-6; D is possibly TRBD1 (5 bases). The CDR3 loop spans 14 amino acids. Germline lookup yields CDR1 LNHDA and CDR2 SQIVND (reference sequence). Trimming left V 6 bases short and J 4 bases short, with 10 bases between. CDR3 DNA sequence: TGTGCCAGTAGGGTGGCAGGGTATAATTCACCCCTCCACTTT. It codes for CASRVAGYNSPLHF.